Detailed here is one TCR beta chain. This clonotype has only a few counts. Its antigen remains undetermined. Nothing much larger sits one base from this clone, and base qualities are not available. Donors were 39 systemically healthy Caucasian individuals from Russia aged roughly 6 to 100 years. About 9.1 milliliters of peripheral blood were collected from each donor into EDTA-treated Vacutainer tubes. Ficoll-Paque density-gradient centrifugation was used to isolate PBMCs, with at least 6 million obtained per sample. Trizol reagent was used to extract total RNA from the PBMCs, yielding at least 6 micrograms per sample. For every donor, flow cytometry on a PBMC aliquot measured the percentage of naive CD45RAhigh/CD27high T cells. The method was 5' RACE. A second roughly 7 to 11 cycle PCR used a sample-barcoded 5' primer and a J-beta primer mix. Each TCR beta cDNA molecule received a unique molecular identifier from a template-switch 5' adaptor carrying 12 random nucleotides. Each sample yielded at least 2.5 million CDR3-containing paired-end reads. First-strand cDNA synthesis was performed from all RNA using the Mint cDNA synthesis kit, with priming by a TRBC-specific oligonucleotide. All cDNA was treated with uracil-DNA glycosylase and then went through a first 18-cycle PCR with the universal primers M1SS and BC2_uni_R. The paper's data handling went like this. Normalization of each sample was performed by random selection of 1 million high-quality reads, each carrying a distinct molecular identifier. Reads sharing molecular identifiers were discarded rather than binned into consensus sequences. CDR3 identification, clonotype clustering and error correction used MiTCR with a Q25 quality threshold and the strictest error-elimination algorithm. A nonparametric unseen species model with Euler transformation was used to estimate lower-bound total TCR beta diversity. The public reads were run again by TCRdb, first through fastp at Q25 and then through MiXCR, and only productive beta chains were kept. A single entry per CDR3 protein holds the most common genes and DNA from its merged rows. The V and J calls shown here were made by TCRdb, not taken from the authors' results. The sample records approximately 1,700,000 distinct CDR3 sequences, roughly 43% of which are singletons. The ten largest clones take up about 21% of the sample.

This sample is drawn from a study of blood T cells in healthy people across ages (dated by TCRdb to between 2014 and 2017). As for the study more broadly: Template switching captured roughly one uniquely barcoded TCR beta cDNA molecule per two T cells in model experiments. Four age groups were formed from the donors: young (average approximately 17 years), middle-aged (approximately 41), aged (around 62) and long-lived (82). To avoid experimental bias, donors of different ages were distributed randomly across sequencing lanes. The study measured age-related changes in TCR beta repertoire diversity using deep sequencing normalized with unique cDNA molecular identifiers. Two additional independent replicas of 1 million unique cDNA reads from the same blood draw were analyzed for two donors (one aged 18 to 29 and one aged 80 or older). General findings and caveats noted by the study authors: Because the CMV infection status of the donors was unknown, age-related changes in expanded clonotypes may potentially have been confounded. The percentage of naive T cells measured by flow cytometry correlated strongly with observed TCR beta diversity. As age increased, observed TCR beta diversity per million T cells dropped in a roughly linear way, and a significant reduction was already evident by age 40. The long-lived group showed more naive CD4+ T cells, fewer expanded clones and increased TCR diversity than the aged group, suggesting age selection. Estimates of total diversity from one million sequenced T cells were regarded as lower bounds and underestimates. Because profiling used bulk unsorted PBMCs, naive and antigen-experienced compartments could not be compared conclusively.

Its CDR3 holds 16 amino acids, cysteine through phenylalanine. Left in the record is the CDR3 DNA by itself, 48 bases read in frame from the first base. CDR1 and CDR2 (MDHEN, SYDVKM) derive from the germline V gene. V drops 8 bases and J drops 4 bases, leaving 21 bases in between. This sequence uses TRBV28 and TRBJ1-5, with no D gene named confidently. The TCR was taken from a human donor in good health. Material: blood. The nucleotide sequence is given as TGTGCCAGCTCACACCGAGGGTGGCGGACGAATCAGCCCCAGCATTTT. The resulting protein is CASSHRGWRTNQPQHF.